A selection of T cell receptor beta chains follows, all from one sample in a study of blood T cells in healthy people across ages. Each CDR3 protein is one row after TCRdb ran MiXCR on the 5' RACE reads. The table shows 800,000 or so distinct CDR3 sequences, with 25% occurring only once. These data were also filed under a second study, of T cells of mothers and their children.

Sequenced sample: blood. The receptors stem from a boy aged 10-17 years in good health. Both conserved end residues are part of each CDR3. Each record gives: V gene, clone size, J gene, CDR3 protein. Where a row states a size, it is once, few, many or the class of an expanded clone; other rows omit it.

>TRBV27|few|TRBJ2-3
CASTSGVTDTQYF
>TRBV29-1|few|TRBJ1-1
CSSEEGRRLMETEAFF
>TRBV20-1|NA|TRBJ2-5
CSAARAGSGQETQYF
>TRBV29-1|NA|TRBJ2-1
CSVGRADEQFF
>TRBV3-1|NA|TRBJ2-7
CASSQLTWGTGTEISYEQYF
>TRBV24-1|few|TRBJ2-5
CATSDFQTQYF
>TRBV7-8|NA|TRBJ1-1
CASSGGQGETEAFF
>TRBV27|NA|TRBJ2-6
CASGFILSDRANSGANVLTF
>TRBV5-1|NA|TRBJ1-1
CASSGRSNTEAFF
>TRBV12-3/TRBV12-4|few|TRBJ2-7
CASSTWRTGITYEQYF
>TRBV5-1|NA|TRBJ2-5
CASSPGPGGTETQYF
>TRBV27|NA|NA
CASSRDRGVNEQYF
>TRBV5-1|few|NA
CASSLPTSGGTDTQHF
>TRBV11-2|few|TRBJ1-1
CASSPEKRATAFF
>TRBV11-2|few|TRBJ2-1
CASSATNEQFF
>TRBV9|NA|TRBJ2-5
CASSVVFPSGREIETQYF
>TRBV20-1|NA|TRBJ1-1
CSAGTGARAFF
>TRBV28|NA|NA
CASSLFVLGHREQFF
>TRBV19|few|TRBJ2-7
CASSIAGRAYEQYF
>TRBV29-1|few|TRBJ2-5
CSVDSGGAGSQETQYF
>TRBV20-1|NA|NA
CSARDPDRNEQYF
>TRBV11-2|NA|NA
CASSLESGPNEQFF
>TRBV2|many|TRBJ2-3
CASMSWTGGTDTQYF
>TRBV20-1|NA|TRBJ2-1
CSARGVATSGNNEQFF
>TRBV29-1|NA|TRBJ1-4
CSVPGANEKLFF
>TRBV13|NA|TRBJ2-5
CASSSSRAASGRWETQYF
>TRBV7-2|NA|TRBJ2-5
CASSLDGTGRETQYF
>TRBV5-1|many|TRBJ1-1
CASSLGRANTEAFF
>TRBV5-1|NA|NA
CASSIGQGYNEQFF
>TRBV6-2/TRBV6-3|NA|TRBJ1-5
CASSYDSLNQPQHF
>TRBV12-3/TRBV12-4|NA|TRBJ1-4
CASSLGVLPNEKLFF